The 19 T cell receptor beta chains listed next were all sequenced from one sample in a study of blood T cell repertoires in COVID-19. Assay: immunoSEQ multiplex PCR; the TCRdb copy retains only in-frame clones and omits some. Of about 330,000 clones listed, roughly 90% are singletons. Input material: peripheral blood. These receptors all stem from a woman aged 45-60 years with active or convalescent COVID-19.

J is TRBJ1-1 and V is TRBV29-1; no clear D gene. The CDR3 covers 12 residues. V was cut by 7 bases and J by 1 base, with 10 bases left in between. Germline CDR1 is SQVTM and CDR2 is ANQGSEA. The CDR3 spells CSGRQSNTEAFF. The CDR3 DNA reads TGCAGCGGGCGGCAGTCGAACACTGAAGCTTTCTTT.

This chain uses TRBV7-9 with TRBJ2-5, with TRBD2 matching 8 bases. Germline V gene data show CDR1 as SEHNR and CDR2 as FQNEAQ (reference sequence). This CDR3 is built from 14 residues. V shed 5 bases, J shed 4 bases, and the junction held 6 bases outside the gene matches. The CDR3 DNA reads TGTGCCAGCAGCCAGCGGGGGTTCGGAGAGACCCAGTACTTC. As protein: CASSQRGFGETQYF.

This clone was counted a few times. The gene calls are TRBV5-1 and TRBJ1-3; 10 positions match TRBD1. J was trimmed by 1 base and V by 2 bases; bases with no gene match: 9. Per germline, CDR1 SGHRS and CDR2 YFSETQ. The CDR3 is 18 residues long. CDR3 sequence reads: CASSLRDRDRGSGNTIYF. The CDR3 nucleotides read TGCGCCAGCAGCTTAAGGGACCGGGACAGGGGTTCTGGAAACACCATATATTTT.

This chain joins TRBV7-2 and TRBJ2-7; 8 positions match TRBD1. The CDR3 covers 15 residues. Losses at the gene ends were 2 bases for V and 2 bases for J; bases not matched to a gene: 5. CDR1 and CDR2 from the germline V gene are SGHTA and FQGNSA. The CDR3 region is CASSLLGTGTYEQYF. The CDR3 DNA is TGTGCCAGCAGCTTATTGGGGACAGGTACCTACGAGCAGTACTTC. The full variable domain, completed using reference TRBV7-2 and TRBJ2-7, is GAGVSQSPSNKVTEKGKDVELRCDPISGHTALYWYRQSLGQGLEFLIYFQGNSAPDKSGLPSDRFSAERTGGSVSTLTIQRTQQEDSAVYLCASSLLGTGTYEQYFGPGTRLTVT.

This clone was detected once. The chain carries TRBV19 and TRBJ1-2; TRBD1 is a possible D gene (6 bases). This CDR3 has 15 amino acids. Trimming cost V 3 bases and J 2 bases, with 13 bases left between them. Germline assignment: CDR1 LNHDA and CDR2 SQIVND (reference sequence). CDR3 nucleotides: TGTGCCAGTAGTATCGTACAGGGCCCCAACTATGGCTACACCTTC. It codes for CASSIVQGPNYGYTF.

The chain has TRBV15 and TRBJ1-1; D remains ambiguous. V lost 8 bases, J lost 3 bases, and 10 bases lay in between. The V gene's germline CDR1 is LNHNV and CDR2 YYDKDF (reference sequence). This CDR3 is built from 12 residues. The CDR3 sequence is CATGELYTEAFF. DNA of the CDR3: TGTGCCACCGGTGAGCTTTACACTGAAGCTTTCTTT.

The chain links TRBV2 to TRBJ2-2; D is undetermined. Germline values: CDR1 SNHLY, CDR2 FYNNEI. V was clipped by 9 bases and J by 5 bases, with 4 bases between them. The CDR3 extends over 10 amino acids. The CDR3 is CASRTGELFF. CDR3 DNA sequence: TGTGCCAGTCGGACCGGGGAGCTGTTTTTT. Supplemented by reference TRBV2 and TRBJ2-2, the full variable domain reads EPEVTQTPSHQVTQMGQEVILRCVPISNHLYFYWYRQILGQKVEFLVSFYNNEISEKSEIFDDQFSVERPDGSNFTLKIRSTKLEDSAMYFCASRTGELFFGEGSRLTVL.

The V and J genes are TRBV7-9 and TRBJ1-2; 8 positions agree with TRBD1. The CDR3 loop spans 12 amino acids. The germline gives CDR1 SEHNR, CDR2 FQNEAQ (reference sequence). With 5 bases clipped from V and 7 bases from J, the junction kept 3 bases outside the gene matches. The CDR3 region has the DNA TGTGCCAGCAGCGGGACAGGCCCTGGCTACACCTTC. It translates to CASSGTGPGYTF.

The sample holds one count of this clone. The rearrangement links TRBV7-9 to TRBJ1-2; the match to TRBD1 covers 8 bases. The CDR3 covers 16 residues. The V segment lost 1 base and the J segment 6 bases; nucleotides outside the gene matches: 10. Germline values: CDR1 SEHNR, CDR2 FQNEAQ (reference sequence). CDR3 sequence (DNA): TGTGCCAGCAGCTTAGATCTCCCGACAGGGGTGGATGGCTACACCTTC. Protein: CASSLDLPTGVDGYTF.

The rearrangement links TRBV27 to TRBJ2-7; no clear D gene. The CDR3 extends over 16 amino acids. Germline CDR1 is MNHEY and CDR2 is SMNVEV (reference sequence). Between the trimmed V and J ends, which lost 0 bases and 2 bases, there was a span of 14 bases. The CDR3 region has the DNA TGTGCCAGCAGTTTATCGATCGGTATGCTCACCTACGAGCAGTACTTC. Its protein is CASSLSIGMLTYEQYF.

The CDR3 loop is CASSPTTGGHEQYF. CDR3 bases: TGTGCCAGCTCACCGACGACAGGGGGTCACGAGCAGTACTTC. The chain carries TRBV18 and TRBJ2-7; 9 bases line up with TRBD1. Losses at the gene ends were 3 bases for V and 5 bases for J; bases not matched to a gene: 5. The length of the CDR3 is 14 residues. CDR1 and CDR2 (germline): KGHSH, LQKENI.

The CDR3 DNA reads TGTGCCAGCAGTCGGCGGGGTCCTTACGAGCAGTACTTC. The encoded protein is CASSRRGPYEQYF. The chain is built from TRBV27 and TRBJ2-7, with a tentative D call TRBD2 (6 bases). Germline-derived CDR1 and CDR2 are MNHEY and SMNVEV (reference sequence). Trimming removed 5 bases at V and 4 bases at J, with 12 bases between. CDR3 length: 13 residues.

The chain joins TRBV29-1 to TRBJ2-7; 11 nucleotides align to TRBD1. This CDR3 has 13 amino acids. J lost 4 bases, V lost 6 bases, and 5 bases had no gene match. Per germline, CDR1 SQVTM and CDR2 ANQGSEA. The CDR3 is CSVRDRGSYEQYF. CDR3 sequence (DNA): TGCAGCGTCCGGGACAGGGGGTCGTACGAGCAGTACTTC.

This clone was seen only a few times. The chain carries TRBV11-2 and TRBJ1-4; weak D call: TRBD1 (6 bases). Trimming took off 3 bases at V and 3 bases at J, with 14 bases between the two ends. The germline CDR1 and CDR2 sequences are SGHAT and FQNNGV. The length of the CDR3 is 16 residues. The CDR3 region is CASSFPSTGSNEKLFF. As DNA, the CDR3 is TGTGCCAGCAGCTTCCCCTCGACAGGTTCTAATGAAAAACTGTTTTTT.

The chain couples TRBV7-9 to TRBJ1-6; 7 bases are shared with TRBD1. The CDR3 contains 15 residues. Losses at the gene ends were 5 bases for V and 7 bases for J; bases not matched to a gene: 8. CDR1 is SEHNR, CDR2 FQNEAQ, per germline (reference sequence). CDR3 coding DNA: TGTGCCAGCAGCCTCGGGACAGACAGAAATTCACCCCTCCACTTT. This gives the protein CASSLGTDRNSPLHF.

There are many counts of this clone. The chain's CDR3 is CSASKGVLDGYTF. CDR3 in DNA: TGCAGTGCTAGTAAAGGGGTTTTGGATGGCTACACCTTC. V gene TRBV20-1 combines with J gene TRBJ1-2; D is perhaps TRBD1 (5 bases). The V gene lost 3 bases and the J gene lost 6 bases, with 14 bases spanning the gap. Germline V gene data show CDR1 as DFQATT and CDR2 as SNEGSKA (reference sequence). This CDR3 is built from 13 residues.

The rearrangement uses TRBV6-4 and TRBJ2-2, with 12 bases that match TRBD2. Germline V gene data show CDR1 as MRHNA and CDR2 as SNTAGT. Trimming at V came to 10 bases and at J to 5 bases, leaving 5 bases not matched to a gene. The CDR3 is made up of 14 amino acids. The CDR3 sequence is CATRTSGNTGELFF. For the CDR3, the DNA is TGTGCCACCCGGACTAGCGGGAATACCGGGGAGCTGTTTTTT.

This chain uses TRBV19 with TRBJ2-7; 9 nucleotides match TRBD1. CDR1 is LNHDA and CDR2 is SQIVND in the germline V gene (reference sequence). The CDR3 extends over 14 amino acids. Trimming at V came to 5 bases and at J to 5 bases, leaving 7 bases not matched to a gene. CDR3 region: CASSHTGGGDEQYF. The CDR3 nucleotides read TGTGCCAGTAGTCACACAGGGGGCGGCGACGAGCAGTACTTC. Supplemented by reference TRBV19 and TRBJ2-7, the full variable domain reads DGGITQSPKYLFRKEGQNVTLSCEQNLNHDAMYWYRQDPGQGLRLIYYSQIVNDFQKGDIAEGYSVSREKKESFPLTVTSAQKNPTAFYLCASSHTGGGDEQYFGPGTRLTVT.

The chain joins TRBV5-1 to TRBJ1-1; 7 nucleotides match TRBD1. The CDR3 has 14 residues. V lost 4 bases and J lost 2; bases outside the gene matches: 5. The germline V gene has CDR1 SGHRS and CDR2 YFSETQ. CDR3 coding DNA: TGCGCCAGCAGCGCGACAGGGATAAACACTGAAGCTTTCTTT. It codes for CASSATGINTEAFF. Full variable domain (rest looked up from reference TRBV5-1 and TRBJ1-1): KAGVTQTPRYLIKTRGQQVTLSCSPISGHRSVSWYQQTPGQGLQFLFEYFSETQRNKGNFPGRFSGRQFSNSRSEMNVSTLELGDSALYLCASSATGINTEAFFGQGTRLTVV.